The sequence of this T cell receptor (beta chain) was determined in a study of control samples from healthy donors and cancer patients. The CDR3 runs 14 residues. The ends were cut back, 3 bases at V and 1 base at J, with 9 bases in the middle. Germline V gene sequence: CDR1 LGHDT, CDR2 YNNKEL (reference sequence). Profiled with immunoSEQ multiplex PCR; TCRdb holds only in-frame clones, not every one. The sample records about 18,000 clones, roughly 84% being singletons. This sequence was found in a woman in her seventies with lung cancer. The chain joins TRBV3-1 (or the pseudogene TRBV3-2) to TRBJ1-1, with D possibly TRBD1 on 6 matching bases. The sample taken for sequencing was PBMCs. In DNA, the CDR3 is TGTGCCAGCAGCCATCGGACAGCGAACACTGAAGCTTTCTTT. The encoded protein is CASSHRTANTEAFF.